A selection of T cell receptor beta chains follows, all from one sample in a study of T cells in Graves' hyperthyroidism and ophthalmopathy. TCRdb processed the multiplex PCR reads anew with MiXCR; each CDR3 protein has one entry. In the table there are 400,000 to 500,000 distinct CDR3 sequences, approximately 14% of which are singletons. Sequences were obtained from blood. Receptors originate from a woman between 18 and 29 years old with Graves' hyperthyroidism. Each CDR3 is given with its conserved first and last residue. D genes are given only for firm matches. Size values are once, few and many counts, or a class for expanded clones, and some rows have none.

>many|NA|TRBV7-3|TRBJ2-3
TGTGCCAGCAGCCCCGACTCCTACTCAGATACGCAGTATTTT
CASSPDSYSDTQYF
>NA|NA|TRBV12-3/TRBV12-4|TRBJ1-2
TGTGCCAGCAGTTTTGGCAGCGGGCGTGGCTACACCTTC
CASSFGSGRGYTF
>NA|TRBD2|TRBV15|TRBJ2-5
TGTGCCACGGGGAGGGGAGGCGGATTCAAAGAGACCCAGTACTTC
CATGRGGGFKETQYF
>NA|NA|TRBV11-2|TRBJ2-5
TGTGCCAGCAGTCAAGGTCCGCTACTGGAGACCCAGTACTTC
CASSQGPLLETQYF
>many|NA|TRBV19|TRBJ1-3
TGTGCCAGTCCTAACCGGCGGACCGACACCATATATTTT
CASPNRRTDTIYF
>few|NA|TRBV18|TRBJ2-6
TGTGCCAGCTCACTTAGCCAGGGGTCTGGGGCCAACGTCCTGACTTTC
CASSLSQGSGANVLTF
>many|NA|TRBV6-1|TRBJ2-7
TGTGCCAGCAGACAGCCATACCGGCCCTACGAGCAGTACTTC
CASRQPYRPYEQYF
>many|TRBD1|TRBV24-1|TRBJ1-2
TGTGCCACCAGAGGACGGACAGGGAGAGACTATGGCTACACCTTC
CATRGRTGRDYGYTF
>many|NA|TRBV28|TRBJ2-5
TGTGCCAGCAGTTTTGTCAGGGGAGAGACCCAGTACTTC
CASSFVRGETQYF
>many|NA|TRBV2|TRBJ1-2
TGTGCCAGCAATCCTTCGGCTGTCGGCTACACCTTC
CASNPSAVGYTF
>few|NA|TRBV30|TRBJ1-2
TGTGCCTGGAGTGCGTCAGGCTTATACTATGGCTACACCTTC
CAWSASGLYYGYTF
>many|NA|TRBV2|TRBJ1-5
TGTGCCAGCAGTGATGGGACAAGACTATACAATCAGCCCCAGCATTTT
CASSDGTRLYNQPQHF
>many|NA|TRBV12-3/TRBV12-4|TRBJ2-7
TGTGCCAGCAGTACAGGTCAGGACGTCTACGAGCAGTACTTC
CASSTGQDVYEQYF
>many|NA|TRBV12-3/TRBV12-4|TRBJ1-1
TGTGCCAGCAGCCAGAGTGGACAGTCGTTGAACACTGAAGCTTTCTTT
CASSQSGQSLNTEAFF
>few|TRBD2|TRBV11-2|TRBJ2-5
TGTGCCAGCAGCTTACTAGCGGGAGTTGGAGAGACCCAGTACTTC
CASSLLAGVGETQYF
>many|NA|TRBV28|TRBJ2-3
TGTGCCAGCAGACTTAGCAGTAGGAGAACGCAGTATTTT
CASRLSSRRTQYF
>few|NA|TRBV7-9|TRBJ1-1
TGTGCCAGCACTCTTCACACTGAAGCTTTCTTT
CASTLHTEAFF
>few|TRBD1|TRBV30|TRBJ2-1
TGTACCTGGAGTGCCCAGACAGGGGGTGAGCAGTTCTTC
CTWSAQTGGEQFF
>many|NA|TRBV19|TRBJ2-3
TGTGCCACCTCCGCGGACGACTTCACAGATACGCAGTATTTT
CATSADDFTDTQYF
>few|NA|TRBV9|TRBJ1-5
TGTGCCAGCAGCCCAGGGTTGGGCGGGGGCAATCAGCCCCAGCATTTT
CASSPGLGGGNQPQHF
>many|TRBD2|TRBV30|TRBJ2-5
TGTGCCTGGACCGGGACTAGCGTACCAGAGACCCAGTACTTC
CAWTGTSVPETQYF
>many|NA|TRBV20-1|TRBJ2-1
TGCAGTGCTAGAAAGCAGGGACCCTACAATGAGCAGTTCTTC
CSARKQGPYNEQFF
>many|NA|TRBV20-1|TRBJ2-5
TGCAGTGTTAGGACCGGGACAAAAGAGACCCAGTACTTC
CSVRTGTKETQYF
>many|NA|TRBV5-1|TRBJ2-3
TGCGCCAGCAGCCCGGGATTGGGAAATACGCAGTATTTT
CASSPGLGNTQYF
>many|TRBD2|TRBV11-3|TRBJ2-3
TGTGCCAGCAGCCCGTGGACTAGCGGAAGCACAGATACGCAGTATTTT
CASSPWTSGSTDTQYF